The 8 T cell receptor beta chains below come from one sample, sequenced in a study of cytomegalovirus exposure and HLA in healthy donors. The PCR ran on 60 Vbeta and 13 Jbeta primers. Sequencing was performed with immunoSEQ multiplex PCR; in TCRdb, only in-frame clones are kept and a portion is missing. The sample carries roughly 140,000 clones, roughly 80% recorded once. Sequences were obtained from PBMCs. Source of these receptors: a man aged 35 to 55 in good health and CMV-seropositive.

V and J are TRBV27 and TRBJ2-7; 12 nucleotides align to TRBD2. The junction had 21 bases not matched to a gene; V was cut back by 6 bases and J by 6 bases. The germline gives CDR1 MNHEY, CDR2 SMNVEV (reference sequence). This CDR3 comprises 19 residues. This chain's CDR3 is CASSPQKASGRGGRREQYF. Written as DNA, the CDR3 is TGTGCCAGCAGCCCCCAAAAGGCTAGCGGGAGGGGGGGGCGTCGCGAGCAGTACTTC.

The count of this clone is one. At one end, the junction sequence differs from germline, possibly due to a read error. The chain recombines TRBV7-9 with TRBJ1-4, with D possibly matching TRBD1 (5 bases). This CDR3 is 13 amino acids long. The germline gives CDR1 SEHNR, CDR2 FQNEAQ (reference sequence). Written as DNA, the CDR3 is TGTTCCAGCAGTTTGGGGGGGTCGGAAAAACTGTTTTTT. It codes for CSSSLGGSEKLFF.

The V and J genes are TRBV6-1 and TRBJ2-4; 9 bases are shared with TRBD1. Germline trimming cut 4 bases from V and 2 bases from J; bases unmatched to any gene: 6. The germline CDR1 and CDR2 sequences are MNHNS and SASEGT. There are 16 residues in the CDR3. CDR3 sequence: CASSVQGQGTKNIQYF. CDR3 bases: TGTGCCAGCAGTGTTCAGGGACAGGGTACCAAAAACATTCAGTACTTC.

The chain employs TRBV28 and TRBJ1-2; possibly TRBD1 for D (6 bases). Germline lookup yields CDR1 MDHEN and CDR2 SYDVKM. This CDR3 is 15 amino acids long. The V end was cut by 6 bases, the J end by 5 bases, with 19 bases between. The CDR3 coding sequence is TGTGCCAGCAGCTATCTACAGGGATGGATGTATGGCTACACCTTC. This sequence encodes CASSYLQGWMYGYTF.

The chain uses TRBV7-8 and TRBJ2-3, with D perhaps TRBD2 (6 bases). CDR1 SGHVS and CDR2 FQNEAQ come from the germline V gene. Trimming took 5 bases from V and 4 from J, leaving 13 bases between them. This CDR3 spans 14 amino acids. The CDR3 region has the DNA TGTGCCAGCAGCATAACTAGCATGGCAGATACGCAGTATTTT. Its translation: CASSITSMADTQYF.

V gene TRBV4-1 combines with J gene TRBJ2-3; D possibly corresponds to TRBD2 (5 bases). Trimming removed 4 bases at V and 1 base at J, with 15 bases between. This CDR3 is built from 16 residues. CDR1 is MGHRA, CDR2 YSYEKL, per germline. This chain's CDR3 is CASSPMTGWGTDTQYF. As DNA, the CDR3 is TGCGCCAGCAGCCCCATGACGGGGTGGGGCACAGATACGCAGTATTTT.

The V call is TRBV7-2, the J call TRBJ1-2; 10 nucleotides agree with TRBD1. The V and J ends lost 5 bases and 7 bases, in that order; junction bases with no gene match: 7. The CDR3 loop spans 14 amino acids. Germline CDR1 reads SGHTA; CDR2 reads FQGNSA. CDR3 sequence (DNA): TGTGCCAGCAGCCAATCGACAGGGGGCTCTGGCTACACCTTC. This sequence encodes CASSQSTGGSGYTF.

This clone appeared a few times. The CDR3: CASSIYGPGTAYNEQFF. Here the CDR3 DNA reads TGTGCCAGCAGCATATACGGACCCGGGACAGCCTACAATGAGCAGTTCTTC. The rearrangement links TRBV7-3 to TRBJ2-1, with 7 positions matching TRBD1. CDR1 and CDR2 (germline): SGHTA, FQGTGA. This CDR3 has 17 residues. The V segment lost 5 bases and the J segment 2 bases; nucleotides outside the gene matches: 12.